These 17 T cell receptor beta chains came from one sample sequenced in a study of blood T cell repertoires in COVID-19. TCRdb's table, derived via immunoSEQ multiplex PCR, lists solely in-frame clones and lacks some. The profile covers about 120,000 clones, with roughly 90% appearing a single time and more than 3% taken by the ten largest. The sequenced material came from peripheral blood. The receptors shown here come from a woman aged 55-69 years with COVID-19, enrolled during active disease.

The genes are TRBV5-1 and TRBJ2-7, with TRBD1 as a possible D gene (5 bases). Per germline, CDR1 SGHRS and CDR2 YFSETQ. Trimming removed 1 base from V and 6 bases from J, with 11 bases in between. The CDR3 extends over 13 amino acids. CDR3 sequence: CASSLSREGEQYF. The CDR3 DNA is TGCGCCAGCAGCTTGAGCAGGGAAGGCGAGCAGTACTTC.

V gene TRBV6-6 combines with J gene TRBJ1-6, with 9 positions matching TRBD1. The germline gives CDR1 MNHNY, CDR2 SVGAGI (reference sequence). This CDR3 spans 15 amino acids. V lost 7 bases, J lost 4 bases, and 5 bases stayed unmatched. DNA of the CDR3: TGTGCCAGCACCCCAGGGACAGGGTATAATTCACCCCTCCACTTT. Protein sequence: CASTPGTGYNSPLHF.

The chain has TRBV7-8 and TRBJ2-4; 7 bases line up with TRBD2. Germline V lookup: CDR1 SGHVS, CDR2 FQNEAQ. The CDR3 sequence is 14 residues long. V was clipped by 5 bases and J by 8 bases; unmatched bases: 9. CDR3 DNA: TGTGCCAGCAGCACTACGTATGGGGGGGACATTCAGTACTTC. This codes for CASSTTYGGDIQYF.

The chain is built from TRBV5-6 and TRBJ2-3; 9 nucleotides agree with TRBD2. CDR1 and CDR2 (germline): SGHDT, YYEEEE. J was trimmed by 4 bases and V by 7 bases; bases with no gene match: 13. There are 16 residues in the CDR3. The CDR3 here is CASFSSGGFWADTQYF. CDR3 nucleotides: TGTGCCAGCTTCTCCAGCGGGGGGTTTTGGGCAGATACGCAGTATTTT.

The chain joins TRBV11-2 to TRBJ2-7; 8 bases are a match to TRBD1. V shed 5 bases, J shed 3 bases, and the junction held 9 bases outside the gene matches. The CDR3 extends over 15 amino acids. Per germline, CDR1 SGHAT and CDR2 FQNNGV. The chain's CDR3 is CASSVTGTGIYEQYF. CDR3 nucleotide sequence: TGTGCCAGCAGCGTTACCGGGACAGGAATCTACGAGCAGTACTTC.

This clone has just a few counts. The CDR3 sequence: CASSPATGQGTRLYGYTF. The CDR3 coding sequence is TGTGCCAGCTCACCTGCCACGGGACAGGGAACTCGACTCTATGGCTACACCTTC. The chain recombines TRBV18 with TRBJ1-2; 9 nucleotides match TRBD1. The CDR3 spans 18 residues. The V gene end was trimmed by 3 bases and the J gene end by 4 bases; junction bases not matched to a gene: 15. From germline, CDR1 is KGHSH and CDR2 LQKENI.

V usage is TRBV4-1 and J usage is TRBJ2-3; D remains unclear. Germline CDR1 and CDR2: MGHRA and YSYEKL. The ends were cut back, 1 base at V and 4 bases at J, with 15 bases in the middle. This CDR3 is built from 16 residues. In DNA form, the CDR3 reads TGCGCCAGCAGCCAAGGCCCGCGGTTCTCGGCAGATACGCAGTATTTT. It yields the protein CASSQGPRFSADTQYF.

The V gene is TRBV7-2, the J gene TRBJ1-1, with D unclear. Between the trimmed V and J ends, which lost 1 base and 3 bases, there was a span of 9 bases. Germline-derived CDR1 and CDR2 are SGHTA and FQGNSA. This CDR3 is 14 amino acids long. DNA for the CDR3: TGTGCCAGCAGCTTAGGTTTGGGCGACACTGAAGCTTTCTTT. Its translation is CASSLGLGDTEAFF.

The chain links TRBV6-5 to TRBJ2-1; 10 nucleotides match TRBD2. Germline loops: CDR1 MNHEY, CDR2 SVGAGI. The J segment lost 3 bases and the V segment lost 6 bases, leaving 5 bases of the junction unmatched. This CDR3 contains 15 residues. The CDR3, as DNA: TGTGCCAGCAGCGCCATAGCGGGGGGCTACAATGAGCAGTTCTTC. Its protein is CASSAIAGGYNEQFF.

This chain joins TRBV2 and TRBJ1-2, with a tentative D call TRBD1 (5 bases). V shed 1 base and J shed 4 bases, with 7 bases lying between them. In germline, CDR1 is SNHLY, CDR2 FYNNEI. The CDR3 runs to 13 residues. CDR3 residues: CASSEEGAYGYTF. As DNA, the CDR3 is TGTGCCAGCAGTGAAGAAGGGGCCTATGGCTACACCTTC.

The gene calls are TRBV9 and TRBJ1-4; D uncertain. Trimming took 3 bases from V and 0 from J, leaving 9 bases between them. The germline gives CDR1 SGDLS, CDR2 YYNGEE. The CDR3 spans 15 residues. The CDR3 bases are TGTGCCAGCAGCGCGCGGGGTGCAACTAATGAAAAACTGTTTTTT. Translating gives CASSARGATNEKLFF.

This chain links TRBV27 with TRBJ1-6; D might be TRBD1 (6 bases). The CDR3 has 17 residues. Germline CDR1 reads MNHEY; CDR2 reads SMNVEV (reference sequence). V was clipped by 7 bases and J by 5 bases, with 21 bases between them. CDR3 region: CASKFDPGYRDNSPLHF. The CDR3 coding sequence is TGTGCCAGCAAGTTTGATCCTGGCTACAGGGATAATTCACCCCTCCACTTT.

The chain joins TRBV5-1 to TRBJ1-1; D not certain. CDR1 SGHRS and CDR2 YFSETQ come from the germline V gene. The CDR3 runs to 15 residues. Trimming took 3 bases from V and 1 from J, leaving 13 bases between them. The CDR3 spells CASSSTSVSNTEAFF. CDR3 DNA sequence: TGCGCCAGCAGCTCAACTAGCGTCTCGAACACTGAAGCTTTCTTT. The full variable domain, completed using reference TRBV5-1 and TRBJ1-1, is KAGVTQTPRYLIKTRGQQVTLSCSPISGHRSVSWYQQTPGQGLQFLFEYFSETQRNKGNFPGRFSGRQFSNSRSEMNVSTLELGDSALYLCASSSTSVSNTEAFFGQGTRLTVV.

This CDR3 is CASRRGLTYNEQFF. The CDR3 bases are TGTGCCAGCCGAAGGGGTCTCACGTACAATGAGCAGTTCTTC. The chain employs TRBV6-5 and TRBJ2-1; D might be TRBD1 (5 bases). This CDR3 is built from 14 residues. Trimming removed 8 bases from V and 4 bases from J, with 15 bases in between. CDR1 is MNHEY, CDR2 SVGAGI, per germline.

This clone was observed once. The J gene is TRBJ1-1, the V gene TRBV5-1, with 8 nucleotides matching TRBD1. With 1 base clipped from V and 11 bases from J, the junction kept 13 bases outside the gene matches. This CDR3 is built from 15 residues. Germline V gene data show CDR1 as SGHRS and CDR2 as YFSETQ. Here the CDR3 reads CASSLSGGQRTGAFF. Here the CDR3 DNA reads TGCGCCAGCAGCTTGTCAGGGGGCCAACGAACGGGCGCTTTCTTT.

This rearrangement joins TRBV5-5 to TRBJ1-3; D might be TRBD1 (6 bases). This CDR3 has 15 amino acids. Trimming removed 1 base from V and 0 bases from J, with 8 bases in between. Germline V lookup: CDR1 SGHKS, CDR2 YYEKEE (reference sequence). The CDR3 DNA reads TGTGCCAGCAGCTTGCAGGGGAACTCTGGAAACACCATATATTTT. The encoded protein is CASSLQGNSGNTIYF.

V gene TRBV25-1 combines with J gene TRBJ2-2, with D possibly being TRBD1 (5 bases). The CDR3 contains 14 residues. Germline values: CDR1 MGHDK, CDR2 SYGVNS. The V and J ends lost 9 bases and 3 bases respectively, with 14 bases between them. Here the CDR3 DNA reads TGTGCCAGTTCCAGGGTCCCGGACACCGGGGAGCTGTTTTTT. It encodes CASSRVPDTGELFF.